What follows is one T cell receptor (beta chain) and its context. Its antigen is unknown. The data are from a study of beta chain features in type 1 diabetes. Every isolated RNA sample was fully reverse transcribed, so sequencing captured expressed TCRB transcripts. The data were produced by immunoSEQ multiplex PCR, yet TCRdb's version contains in-frame clones alone and is incomplete. The profile covers 120,000 or so clones, with roughly 17% appearing a single time and 2% to 3% taken by the ten largest. Study findings and constraints: Across all four CD4+ subsets, people with type 1 diabetes showed modestly shorter TCRB CDR3s.

Every single donor gave one heparinised blood draw, and these averaged about 120 mL. Based on CD45RO/CCR7/CD25/CD127/CD95/CD27, CD4+ regulatory, stem cell-like memory, naive and central memory cells were sorted. This TCR was recovered from a man younger than 35 with type 1 diabetes. Specimen: central memory CD4+ T cells from blood.

DNA for the CDR3: TGTGCCAGCAGTTTAGGTACTAATGAAAAACTGTTTTTT. Translated, it gives CASSLGTNEKLFF. The chain recombines TRBV27 with TRBJ1-4, with unresolved D. The CDR3 is 13 amino acids. Trimming cost V 2 bases and J 2 bases, with 3 bases left between them. Per germline, CDR1 MNHEY and CDR2 SMNVEV (reference sequence).